The clone carrying this TCR beta chain was found a few times. The data belong to a study of T-cell reconstitution after alpha-beta-depleted transplantation in children. V shed 0 bases and J shed 3 bases, with 12 bases lying between them. The CDR3 has 16 amino acids. Germline V gene lookup returns CDR1 LGHNA and CDR2 YNFKEQ. The library targeted TCRbeta and was prepared with unique molecular identifiers. TCRdb independently ran MiXCR on the PCR reads; one entry per CDR3 protein. The table includes around 580,000 distinct CDR3 sequences, 25% to 30% detected once. The source of this sequence is a boy under three years old with Wiskott-Aldrich syndrome, due to receive a stem cell transplant. V usage is TRBV4-2 and J usage is TRBJ1-5; D may be TRBD1 (5 bases). Source: PBMCs, taken before TCRalphabeta/CD19-depleted stem cell transplant. The CDR3 region is CASSQDAGRFNQPQHF. As DNA, the CDR3 is TGTGCCAGCAGCCAAGATGCGGGACGGTTCAATCAGCCCCAGCATTTT.